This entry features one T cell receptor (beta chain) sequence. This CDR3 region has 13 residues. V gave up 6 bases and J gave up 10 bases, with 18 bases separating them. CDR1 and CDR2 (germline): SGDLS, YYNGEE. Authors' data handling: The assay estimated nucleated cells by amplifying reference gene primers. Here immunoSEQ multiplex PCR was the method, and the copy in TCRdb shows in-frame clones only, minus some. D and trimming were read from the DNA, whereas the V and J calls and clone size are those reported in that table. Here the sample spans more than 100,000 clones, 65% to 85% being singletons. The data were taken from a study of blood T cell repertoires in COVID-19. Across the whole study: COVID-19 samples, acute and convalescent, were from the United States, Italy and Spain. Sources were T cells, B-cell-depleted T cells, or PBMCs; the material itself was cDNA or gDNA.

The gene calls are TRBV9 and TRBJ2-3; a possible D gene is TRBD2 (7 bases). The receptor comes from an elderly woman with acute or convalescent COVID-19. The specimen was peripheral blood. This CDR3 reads CASTPREGGSQYF. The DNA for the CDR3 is TGTGCCAGCACCCCAAGGGAGGGGGGGTCGCAGTATTTT.